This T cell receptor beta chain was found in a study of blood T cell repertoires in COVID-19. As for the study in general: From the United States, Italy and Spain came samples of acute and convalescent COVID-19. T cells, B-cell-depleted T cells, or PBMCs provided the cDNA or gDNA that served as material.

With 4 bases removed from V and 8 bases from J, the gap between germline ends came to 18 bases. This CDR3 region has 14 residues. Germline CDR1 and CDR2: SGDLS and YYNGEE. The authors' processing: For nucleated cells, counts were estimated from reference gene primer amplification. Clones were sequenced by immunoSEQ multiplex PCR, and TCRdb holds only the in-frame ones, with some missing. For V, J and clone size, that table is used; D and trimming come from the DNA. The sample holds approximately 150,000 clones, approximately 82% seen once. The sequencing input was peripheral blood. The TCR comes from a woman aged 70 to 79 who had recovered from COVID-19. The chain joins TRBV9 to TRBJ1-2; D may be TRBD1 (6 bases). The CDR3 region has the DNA TGTGCCAGCAGCCACCTAGGGGGGGCGGGCGGCTACACCTTC. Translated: CASSHLGGAGGYTF.